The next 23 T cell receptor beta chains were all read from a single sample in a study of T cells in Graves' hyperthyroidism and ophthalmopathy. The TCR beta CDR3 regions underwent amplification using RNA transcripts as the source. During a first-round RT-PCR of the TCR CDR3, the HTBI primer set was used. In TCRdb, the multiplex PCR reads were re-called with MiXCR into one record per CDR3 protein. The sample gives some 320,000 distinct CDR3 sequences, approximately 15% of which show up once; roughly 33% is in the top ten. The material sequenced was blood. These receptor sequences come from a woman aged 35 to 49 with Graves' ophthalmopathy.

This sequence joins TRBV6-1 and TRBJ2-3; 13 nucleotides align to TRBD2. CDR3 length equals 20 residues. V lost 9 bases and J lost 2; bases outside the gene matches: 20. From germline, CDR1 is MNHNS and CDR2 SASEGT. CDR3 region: CASNLGLAGDSLGYTDTQYF. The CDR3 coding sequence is TGTGCCAGTAACCTCGGACTAGCGGGAGACTCTCTGGGGTACACAGATACGCAGTATTTT.

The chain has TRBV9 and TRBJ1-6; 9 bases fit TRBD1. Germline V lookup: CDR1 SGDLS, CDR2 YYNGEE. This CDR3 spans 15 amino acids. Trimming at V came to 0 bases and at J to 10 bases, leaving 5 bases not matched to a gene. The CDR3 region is CASSVGGTGYSPLHF. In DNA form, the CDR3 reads TGTGCCAGCAGCGTAGGAGGGACAGGGTACTCACCCCTCCACTTT.

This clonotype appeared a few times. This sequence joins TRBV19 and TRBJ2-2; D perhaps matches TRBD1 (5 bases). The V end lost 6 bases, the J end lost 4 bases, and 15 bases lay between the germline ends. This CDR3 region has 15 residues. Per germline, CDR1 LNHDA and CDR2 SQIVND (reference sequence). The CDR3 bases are TGTGCCAGTAGGCGCCTGGGGCGTCTCACCGGGGAGCTGTTTTTT. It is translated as CASRRLGRLTGELFF. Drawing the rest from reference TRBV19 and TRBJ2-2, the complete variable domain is DGGITQSPKYLFRKEGQNVTLSCEQNLNHDAMYWYRQDPGQGLRLIYYSQIVNDFQKGDIAEGYSVSREKKESFPLTVTSAQKNPTAFYLCASRRLGRLTGELFFGEGSRLTVL.

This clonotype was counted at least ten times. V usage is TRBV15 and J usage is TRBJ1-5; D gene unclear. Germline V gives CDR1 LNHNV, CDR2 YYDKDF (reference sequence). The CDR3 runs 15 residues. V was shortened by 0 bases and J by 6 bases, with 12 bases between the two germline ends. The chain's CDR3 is CATSRDLGSAQPQHF. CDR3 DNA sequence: TGTGCCACCAGCAGAGATCTAGGTAGTGCTCAGCCCCAGCATTTT.

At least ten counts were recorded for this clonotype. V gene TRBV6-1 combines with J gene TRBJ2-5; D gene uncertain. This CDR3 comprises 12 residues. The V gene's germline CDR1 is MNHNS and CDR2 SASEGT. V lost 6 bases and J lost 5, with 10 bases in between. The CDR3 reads CASRTGLETQYF. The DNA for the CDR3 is TGTGCCAGCAGAACGGGTCTGGAGACCCAGTACTTC.

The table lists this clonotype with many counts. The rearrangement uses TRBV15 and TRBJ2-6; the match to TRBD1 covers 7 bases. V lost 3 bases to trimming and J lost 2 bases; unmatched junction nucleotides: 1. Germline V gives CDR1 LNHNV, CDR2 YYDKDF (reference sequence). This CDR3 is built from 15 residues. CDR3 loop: CATSRQGAGANVLTF. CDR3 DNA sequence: TGTGCCACCAGCAGGCAGGGGGCTGGGGCCAACGTCCTGACTTTC.

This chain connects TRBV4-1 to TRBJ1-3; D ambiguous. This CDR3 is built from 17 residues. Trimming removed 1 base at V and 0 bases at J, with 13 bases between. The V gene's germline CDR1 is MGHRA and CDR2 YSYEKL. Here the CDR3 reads CASSQGPGGSSGNTIYF. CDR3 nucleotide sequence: TGCGCCAGCAGCCAAGGCCCCGGAGGGAGCTCTGGAAACACCATATATTTT.

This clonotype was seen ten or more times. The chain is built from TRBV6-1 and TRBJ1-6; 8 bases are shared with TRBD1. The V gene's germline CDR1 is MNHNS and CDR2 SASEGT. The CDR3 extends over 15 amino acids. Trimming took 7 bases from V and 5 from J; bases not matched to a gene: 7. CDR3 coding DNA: TGTGCCAGCACCCAGGACAGGGCGGATAATTCACCCCTCCACTTT. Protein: CASTQDRADNSPLHF.

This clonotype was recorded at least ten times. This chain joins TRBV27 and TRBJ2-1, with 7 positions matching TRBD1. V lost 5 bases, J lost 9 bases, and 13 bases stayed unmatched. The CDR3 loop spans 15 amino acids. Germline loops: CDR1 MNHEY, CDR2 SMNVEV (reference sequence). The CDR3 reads CASSPTGTYSSEQFF. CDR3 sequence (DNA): TGTGCCAGCAGTCCGACAGGGACGTACAGTAGTGAGCAGTTCTTC.

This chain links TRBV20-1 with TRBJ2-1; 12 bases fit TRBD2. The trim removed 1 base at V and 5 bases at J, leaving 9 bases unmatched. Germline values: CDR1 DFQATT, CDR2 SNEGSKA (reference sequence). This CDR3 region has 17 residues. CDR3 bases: TGCAGTGCTAGAGGCTTTTCGTGGACTAGCGGGGACAATGAGCAGTTCTTC. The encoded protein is CSARGFSWTSGDNEQFF.

CDR3 coding DNA: TGTGCCAGTAGGAATCAGGCGGGGAGCGCCTATGGCTACACCTTC. Its translation is CASRNQAGSAYGYTF. The chain links TRBV19 to TRBJ1-2; D unclear. This CDR3 is 15 amino acids long. Trimming shortened V by 6 bases and J by 4 bases, and 18 bases separated the two germline ends. CDR1 is LNHDA and CDR2 is SQIVND in the germline V gene (reference sequence).

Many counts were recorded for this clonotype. The CDR3 nucleotides read TGCAGTGCCGCGGGGGGGCTGCAGTGGACCCAGTACTTC. It is translated as CSAAGGLQWTQYF. The chain recombines TRBV20-1 with TRBJ2-5, with 9 bases aligning to TRBD2. Germline V lookup: CDR1 DFQATT, CDR2 SNEGSKA (reference sequence). The CDR3 loop spans 13 amino acids. Unmatched junction bases numbered 9, after V lost 6 bases and J lost 7 bases.

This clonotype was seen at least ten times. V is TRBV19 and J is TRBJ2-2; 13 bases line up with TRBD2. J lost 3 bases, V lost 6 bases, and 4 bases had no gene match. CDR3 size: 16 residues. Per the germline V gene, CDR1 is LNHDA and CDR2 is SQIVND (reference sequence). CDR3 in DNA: TGTGCCAGTAGACTAGCGGGAGGGCCGTACACCGGGGAGCTGTTTTTT. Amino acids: CASRLAGGPYTGELFF.

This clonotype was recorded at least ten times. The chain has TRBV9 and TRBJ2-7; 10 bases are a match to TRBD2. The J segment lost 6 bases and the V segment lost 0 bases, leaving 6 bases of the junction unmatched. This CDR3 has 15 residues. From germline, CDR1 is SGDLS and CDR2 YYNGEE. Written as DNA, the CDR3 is TGTGCCAGCAGCGTAGGCCTAGCGGGAGATCCCGAGCAGTACTTC. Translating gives CASSVGLAGDPEQYF. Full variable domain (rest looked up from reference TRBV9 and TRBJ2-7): DSGVTQTPKHLITATGQRVTLRCSPRSGDLSVYWYQQSLDQGLQFLIQYYNGEERAKGNILERFSAQQFPDLHSELNLSSLELGDSALYFCASSVGLAGDPEQYFGPGTRLTVT.

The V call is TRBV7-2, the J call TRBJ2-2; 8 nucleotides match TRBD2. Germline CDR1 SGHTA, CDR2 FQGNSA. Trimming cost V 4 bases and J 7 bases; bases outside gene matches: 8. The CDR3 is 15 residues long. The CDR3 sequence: CASSSRGGSDGELFF. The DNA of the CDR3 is TGTGCCAGCAGCTCCCGGGGGGGGTCGGACGGGGAGCTGTTTTTT.

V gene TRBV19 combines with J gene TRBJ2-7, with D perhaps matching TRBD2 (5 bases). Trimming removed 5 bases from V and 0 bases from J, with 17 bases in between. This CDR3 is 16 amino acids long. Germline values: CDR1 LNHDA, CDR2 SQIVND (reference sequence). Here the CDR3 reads CASSGRRVGSSYEQYF. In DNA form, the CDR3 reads TGTGCCAGTAGTGGTCGTCGGGTGGGGAGCTCCTACGAGCAGTACTTC.

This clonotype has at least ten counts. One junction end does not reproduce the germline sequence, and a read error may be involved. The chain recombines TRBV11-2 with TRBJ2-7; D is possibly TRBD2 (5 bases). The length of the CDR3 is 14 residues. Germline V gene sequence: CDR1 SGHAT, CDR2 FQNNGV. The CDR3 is CACSFSRGTYEQYF. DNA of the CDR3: TGTGCCTGCAGCTTCTCCCGGGGTACCTACGAGCAGTACTTC.

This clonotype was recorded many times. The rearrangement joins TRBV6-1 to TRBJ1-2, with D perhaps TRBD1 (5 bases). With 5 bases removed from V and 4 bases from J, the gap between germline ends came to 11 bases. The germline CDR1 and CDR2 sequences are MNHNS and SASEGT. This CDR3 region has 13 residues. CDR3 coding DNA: TGTGCCAGCAGTTTCATCGGGGCCTATGGCTACACCTTC. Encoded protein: CASSFIGAYGYTF.

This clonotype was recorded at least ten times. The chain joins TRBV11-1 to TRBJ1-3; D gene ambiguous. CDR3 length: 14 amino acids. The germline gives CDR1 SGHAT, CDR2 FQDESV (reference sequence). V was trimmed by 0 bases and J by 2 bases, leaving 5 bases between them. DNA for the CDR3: TGTGCCAGCAGCTTAGCCGGAACTGGAAACACCATATATTTT. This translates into CASSLAGTGNTIYF.

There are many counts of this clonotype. The CDR3 DNA reads as TGTGCCAGCAGCGTAAGCGGGACCTCCTACGAGCAGTACTTC. Translated, it gives CASSVSGTSYEQYF. The rearrangement links TRBV7-9 to TRBJ2-7; 7 bases map to TRBD2. V was pared by 5 bases and J by 0 bases, with 4 bases of the junction left unmatched. This CDR3 has 14 residues. Germline CDR1 is SEHNR and CDR2 is FQNEAQ (reference sequence). The full variable domain, in which reference TRBV7-9 and TRBJ2-7 provide the parts outside the CDR3, is DTGVSQNPRHKITKRGQNVTFRCDPISEHNRLYWYRQTLGQGPEFLTYFQNEAQLEKSRLLSDRFSAERPKGSFSTLEIQRTEQGDSAMYLCASSVSGTSYEQYFGPGTRLTVT.

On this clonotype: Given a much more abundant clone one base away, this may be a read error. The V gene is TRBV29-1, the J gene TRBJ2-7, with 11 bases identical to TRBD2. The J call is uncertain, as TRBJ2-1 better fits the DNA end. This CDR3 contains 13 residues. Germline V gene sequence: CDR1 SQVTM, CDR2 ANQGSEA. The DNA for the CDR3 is TGCAGCGTTGAGACTAGCGGGAACTACGAGCAGTTCTTC. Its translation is CSVETSGNYEQFF.

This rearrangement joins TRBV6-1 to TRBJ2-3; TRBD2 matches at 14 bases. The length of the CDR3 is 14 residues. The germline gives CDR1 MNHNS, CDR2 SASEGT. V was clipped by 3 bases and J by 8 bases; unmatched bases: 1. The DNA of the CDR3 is TGTGCCAGCAGTGAGGGACTAGCGGGAGTTACGCAGTATTTT. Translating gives CASSEGLAGVTQYF.

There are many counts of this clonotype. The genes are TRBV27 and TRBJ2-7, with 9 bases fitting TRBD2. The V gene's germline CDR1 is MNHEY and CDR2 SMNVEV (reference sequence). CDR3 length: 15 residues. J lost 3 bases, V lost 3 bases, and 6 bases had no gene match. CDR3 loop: CASSFSGGPFYEQYF. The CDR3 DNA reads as TGTGCCAGCAGTTTCAGCGGGGGGCCCTTCTACGAGCAGTACTTC.